The source of this T cell receptor (beta chain) is a study of cytomegalovirus exposure and HLA in healthy donors (dated by TCRdb to the late 2010s). Regarding the study in general: According to a later analysis, one platform produced both the roughly 110 validation repertoires and the 666 repertoires of the first cohort. The study aimed to test whether signatures of past pathogen exposure could be identified by cataloging public T cell receptors. In addition to the first cohort of 500 to 850 subjects, a separate validation cohort of around 110 different subjects was used. The study combined high-throughput TCR immunosequencing, statistical association of individual TCRs with disease status, and machine learning to predict cytomegalovirus infection status. Study-wide findings and limitations: Most TCR sequences were seen in very few donors, while some public TCRs were found in many individuals. According to the authors, the approach could potentially be generalized to other disease states and immunological phenotypes. A total of 150 or so TCR beta chains were listed by the study as associated with cytomegalovirus. A later analysis found that TCRs clustered in the first cohort also tended to co-occur in the 130 or so validation repertoires, with 94% of cluster scores above 0. Three of the identified cytomegalovirus-associated TCR beta chains were confirmed in vitro to be specific for cytomegalovirus antigens. The classifier was reported to diagnose cytomegalovirus status with high specificity and sensitivity in both the original cohort and the validation cohort. The validation cohort had no HLA typing available for a later analysis, so co-occurrence within that cohort was assessed over all 130 or so repertoires.

About this clone: Its antigen specificity is not known. Base quality data are lacking; no much larger clone is found one base away.

The protocol used for the library was the immunoSEQ multiplex PCR assay. The paper's data handling went like this. A statistical classification framework was built to diagnose cytomegalovirus status from the catalog of TCR beta chain sequences. This is the immuneACCESS table as TCRdb keeps it, with only in-frame sequences that have V and J called. A part of the clones is gone; compared with another copy, unresolved V genes explain less than half, and the rest is unexplained. D and trimming were read from the DNA, whereas the V and J calls and clone size are those reported in that table. In this sample the table shows some 250,000 clones, 90% of which occur a single time. Of the sample, roughly 0.4% is held by the ten largest clones. The donors belonged to the validation cohort of around 110 subjects, which was separate from the approximately 660-subject first cohort. Sequenced material: PBMCs. The sequence came from a woman under 30 in good health and CMV-seronegative.

CDR3 protein: CASGLTSNMNTEAFF. The DNA sequence is TGTGCTAGTGGTTTGACCTCAAACATGAACACTGAAGCTTTCTTT. In this chain, TRBV12-5 is recombined with TRBJ1-1; the D gene cannot be named for sure. The CDR3 measures 15 amino acids from cysteine to phenylalanine. The sequence is cut down to CDR3 DNA, 45 bases in frame from base 1. The germline ends are 10 bases apart after V is trimmed by 2 bases and J by 0 bases. For CDR1 and CDR2, the germline V gene lists LGHNT and FRNRAP.